This is a list of T cell receptor beta chains from one sample in a study of OX40 agonist ivuxolimab in advanced cancers. Here immunoSEQ multiplex PCR was the method, and the copy in TCRdb shows in-frame clones only, minus some. The sample shows roughly 60,000 clones, 86% of them seen only once. The material was CD4+ or CD8+ T cells sorted from blood, obtained in a trial of the OX40 agonist ivuxolimab. All receptors come from an adult with an advanced solid tumor such as melanoma, head and neck, liver or kidney cancer. CDR3s include the opening cysteine and the closing phenylalanine or tryptophan. Each record gives: CDR3 protein, CDR3 DNA, J gene, clone size, D gene, V gene. The D gene is left open where the match is weak. Some rows mark clone size as missing; the rest say once, few, many or name a class of expanded clone.

CDR3 protein: CASSFTGNTEAFF; CDR3 DNA: TGCGCCAGCAGTTTTACAGGGAACACTGAAGCTTTCTTT; J gene: TRBJ1-1; clone size: -; D gene: -; V gene: TRBV5-1
CDR3 protein: CASSLEQGISGYTF; CDR3 DNA: TGTGCCAGCAGCTTAGAACAGGGGATTTCTGGCTACACCTTC; J gene: TRBJ1-2; clone size: few; D gene: TRBD1; V gene: TRBV7-9
CDR3 protein: CASSLSGGRGTGELFF; CDR3 DNA: TGTGCCAGCAGCTTGTCAGGGGGTCGGGGCACCGGGGAGCTGTTTTTT; J gene: TRBJ2-2; clone size: -; D gene: TRBD1; V gene: TRBV5-4
CDR3 protein: CASSLGGPNIQYF; CDR3 DNA: TGTGCCAGCAGCTTAGGGGGCCCAAACATTCAGTACTTC; J gene: TRBJ2-4; clone size: once; D gene: -; V gene: TRBV7-9
CDR3 protein: CASSSLTSNEQFF; CDR3 DNA: TGTGCCAGCAGTTCCCTAACAAGTAATGAGCAGTTCTTC; J gene: TRBJ2-1; clone size: -; D gene: -; V gene: TRBV7-6
CDR3 protein: CASSQEPGTAYGYTF; CDR3 DNA: TGCGCCAGCAGCCAAGAACCCGGGACAGCCTATGGCTACACCTTC; J gene: TRBJ1-2; clone size: -; D gene: TRBD1; V gene: TRBV4-3
CDR3 protein: CASSETRWGANYGYTF; CDR3 DNA: TGTGCCAGCAGTGAAACCCGGTGGGGGGCCAACTATGGCTACACCTTC; J gene: TRBJ1-2; clone size: -; D gene: -; V gene: TRBV2
CDR3 protein: CAWGTGPIQYF; CDR3 DNA: TGTGCCTGGGGGACAGGGCCCATTCAGTACTTC; J gene: TRBJ2-4; clone size: medium-sized; D gene: TRBD1; V gene: TRBV30
CDR3 protein: CASRETSSYNSPLHF; CDR3 DNA: TGTGCCAGCAGAGAAACGAGCTCCTATAATTCACCCCTCCACTTT; J gene: TRBJ1-6; clone size: -; D gene: -; V gene: TRBV2
CDR3 protein: CASSPSAANEKLFF; CDR3 DNA: TGTGCCAGCAGTCCTTCAGCTGCTAATGAAAAACTGTTTTTT; J gene: TRBJ1-4; clone size: -; D gene: -; V gene: TRBV27
CDR3 protein: CASSLPGGGTGELFF; CDR3 DNA: TGCGCCAGCAGCCTCCCAGGGGGCGGGACCGGGGAGCTGTTTTTT; J gene: TRBJ2-2; clone size: -; D gene: TRBD1; V gene: TRBV5-1
CDR3 protein: CASGLISANYGYTF; CDR3 DNA: TGTGCTAGTGGTTTGATATCAGCTAACTATGGCTACACCTTC; J gene: TRBJ1-2; clone size: -; D gene: -; V gene: TRBV12-5
CDR3 protein: CASSSPGRDGYTF; CDR3 DNA: TGTGCCAGCAGCTCCCCCGGGCGGGATGGCTACACCTTC; J gene: TRBJ1-2; clone size: -; D gene: -; V gene: TRBV5-5
CDR3 protein: CASSVQDSNSSPLHF; CDR3 DNA: TGTGCCAGTAGTGTCCAGGACAGTAATAGTTCACCCCTCCACTTT; J gene: TRBJ1-6; clone size: -; D gene: -; V gene: TRBV19
CDR3 protein: CASSNSGVDTQYF; CDR3 DNA: TGTGCCAGCAGTAACAGTGGGGTTGATACGCAGTATTTT; J gene: TRBJ2-3; clone size: -; D gene: -; V gene: TRBV6-5
CDR3 protein: CASSSVVLSSGNTIYF; CDR3 DNA: TGTGCCAGCAGCTCCGTGGTACTCAGCTCTGGAAACACCATATATTTT; J gene: TRBJ1-3; clone size: -; D gene: -; V gene: TRBV7-2
CDR3 protein: CASSSGGDQSPLHF; CDR3 DNA: TGTGCCAGCAGCTCCGGAGGGGACCAATCACCCCTCCACTTT; J gene: TRBJ1-6; clone size: -; D gene: -; V gene: TRBV25-1
CDR3 protein: CASSQIRIPGEQYF; CDR3 DNA: TGCGCCAGCAGTCAAATCCGCATCCCAGGCGAGCAGTACTTC; J gene: TRBJ2-7; clone size: -; D gene: -; V gene: TRBV23-1
CDR3 protein: CASSLDRQWAYEQYF; CDR3 DNA: TGCGCCAGCAGCTTGGACAGGCAGTGGGCCTACGAGCAGTACTTC; J gene: TRBJ2-7; clone size: once; D gene: -; V gene: TRBV5-1
CDR3 protein: CASNPKGNTIYF; CDR3 DNA: TGTGCCAGCAACCCCAAAGGAAACACCATATATTTT; J gene: TRBJ1-3; clone size: -; D gene: -; V gene: TRBV5-4
CDR3 protein: CASSQDSQLRHGYTF; CDR3 DNA: TGCGCCAGCAGCCAAGATAGCCAGCTAAGGCATGGCTACACCTTC; J gene: TRBJ1-2; clone size: few; D gene: -; V gene: TRBV4-1
CDR3 protein: CASSVQNNSPLHF; CDR3 DNA: TGTGCCAGCAGTGTACAAAATAATTCACCCCTCCACTTT; J gene: TRBJ1-6; clone size: few; D gene: -; V gene: TRBV2
CDR3 protein: CASGLDDEQFF; CDR3 DNA: TGTGCTAGTGGTTTGGATGATGAGCAGTTCTTC; J gene: TRBJ2-1; clone size: -; D gene: -; V gene: TRBV12-5
CDR3 protein: CASSLTGIYNEQFF; CDR3 DNA: TGTGCCAGCAGCTTAACAGGGATCTACAATGAGCAGTTCTTC; J gene: TRBJ2-1; clone size: -; D gene: -; V gene: TRBV7-3
CDR3 protein: CASSKGTVYGYTF; CDR3 DNA: TGTGCCAGCAGTAAAGGGACAGTATATGGCTACACCTTC; J gene: TRBJ1-2; clone size: -; D gene: TRBD1; V gene: TRBV6-5
CDR3 protein: CASSPMTATYEQYF; CDR3 DNA: TGTGCCAGCAGCCCAATGACGGCCACCTACGAGCAGTACTTC; J gene: TRBJ2-7; clone size: -; D gene: -; V gene: TRBV5-8
CDR3 protein: CSATPGANQPQHF; CDR3 DNA: TGCAGCGCAACCCCGGGAGCCAATCAGCCCCAGCATTTT; J gene: TRBJ1-5; clone size: once; D gene: -; V gene: TRBV29-1
CDR3 protein: CASSKIQGNTEAFF; CDR3 DNA: TGTGCCAGCAGCAAGATACAGGGGAACACTGAAGCTTTCTTT; J gene: TRBJ1-1; clone size: -; D gene: -; V gene: TRBV7-7
CDR3 protein: CASSPDRDEQYF; CDR3 DNA: TGTGCCAGCTCACCAGACAGGGACGAGCAGTACTTC; J gene: TRBJ2-7; clone size: -; D gene: TRBD1; V gene: TRBV18
CDR3 protein: CTSSLSPQAYGNTIYF; CDR3 DNA: TGCACCAGCAGCCTTTCGCCACAGGCCTATGGAAACACCATATATTTT; J gene: TRBJ1-3; clone size: -; D gene: -; V gene: TRBV1
CDR3 protein: CASSESGRDGEKLFF; CDR3 DNA: TGTGCCAGCAGTGAATCCGGCCGGGACGGTGAAAAACTGTTTTTT; J gene: TRBJ1-4; clone size: -; D gene: -; V gene: TRBV2
CDR3 protein: CASRSGYTEAFF; CDR3 DNA: TGTGCCAGCAGGTCAGGGTACACTGAAGCTTTCTTT; J gene: TRBJ1-1; clone size: -; D gene: -; V gene: TRBV6-5
CDR3 protein: CASSFGTADNSPLHF; CDR3 DNA: TGTGCCAGCAGCTTCGGGACAGCGGATAATTCACCCCTCCACTTT; J gene: TRBJ1-6; clone size: -; D gene: TRBD1; V gene: TRBV6-4
CDR3 protein: CASNRGAGYSPLHF; CDR3 DNA: TGTGCCAGTAATCGAGGGGCTGGGTATTCACCCCTCCACTTT; J gene: TRBJ1-6; clone size: -; D gene: -; V gene: TRBV19
CDR3 protein: CASSVNRLDSGADVLTF; CDR3 DNA: TGTGCCAGCAGCGTTAACAGACTAGACTCTGGGGCCGACGTCCTGACTTTC; J gene: TRBJ2-6; clone size: -; D gene: -; V gene: TRBV9
CDR3 protein: CSVEAGFFTGRMNTEAFF; CDR3 DNA: TGCAGCGTTGAAGCCGGATTTTTCACAGGAAGGATGAACACTGAAGCTTTCTTT; J gene: TRBJ1-1; clone size: -; D gene: -; V gene: TRBV29-1
CDR3 protein: CASSSNLGVANVLTF; CDR3 DNA: TGTGCCAGCAGCTCTAACCTAGGGGTAGCCAACGTCCTGACTTTC; J gene: TRBJ2-6; clone size: -; D gene: -; V gene: TRBV7-3
CDR3 protein: CASSPRGGVSTDTQYF; CDR3 DNA: TGTGCCAGCAGCCCGCGGGGGGGCGTAAGCACAGATACGCAGTATTTT; J gene: TRBJ2-3; clone size: -; D gene: TRBD2; V gene: TRBV11-2
CDR3 protein: CASSSATGSFGTEAFF; CDR3 DNA: TGTGCCAGCTCATCCGCGACAGGCTCCTTTGGAACTGAAGCTTTCTTT; J gene: TRBJ1-1; clone size: -; D gene: -; V gene: TRBV18
CDR3 protein: CASSHKLRGIAAFF; CDR3 DNA: TGTGCCAGCAGCCACAAACTCAGGGGAATCGCAGCTTTCTTT; J gene: TRBJ1-1; clone size: -; D gene: -; V gene: TRBV16
CDR3 protein: CASSLLSGGSYEQYF; CDR3 DNA: TGCGCCAGCAGCTTGTTAAGCGGGGGATCCTACGAGCAGTACTTC; J gene: TRBJ2-7; clone size: -; D gene: TRBD2; V gene: TRBV5-1
CDR3 protein: CASSLDGGQGNTIYF; CDR3 DNA: TGCGCCAGCAGCTTGGACGGGGGACAGGGAAACACCATATATTTT; J gene: TRBJ1-3; clone size: few; D gene: TRBD1; V gene: TRBV5-1
CDR3 protein: CASRHLSHNVNYGYTF; CDR3 DNA: TGTGCCAGCAGGCACCTATCCCATAACGTTAACTATGGCTACACCTTC; J gene: TRBJ1-2; clone size: few; D gene: -; V gene: TRBV28
CDR3 protein: CASSLDRVAGYTF; CDR3 DNA: TGTGCCAGCAGTCTCGACAGGGTAGCTGGCTACACCTTC; J gene: TRBJ1-2; clone size: -; D gene: TRBD1; V gene: TRBV6-5
CDR3 protein: CASSRQVQPYNEQFF; CDR3 DNA: TGTGCCAGCAGCCGACAGGTTCAGCCCTACAATGAGCAGTTCTTC; J gene: TRBJ2-1; clone size: -; D gene: -; V gene: TRBV7-2
CDR3 protein: CASSPVMNTEAFF; CDR3 DNA: TGCGCCAGCAGCCCAGTTATGAACACTGAAGCTTTCTTT; J gene: TRBJ1-1; clone size: -; D gene: -; V gene: TRBV4-3
CDR3 protein: CASSLQPSQYF; CDR3 DNA: TGTGCCAGCAGCTTACAGCCTTCCCAGTACTTC; J gene: TRBJ2-5; clone size: -; D gene: -; V gene: TRBV5-8
CDR3 protein: CASSLGRGDGYTF; CDR3 DNA: TGTGCCAGCAGCTTGGGCAGGGGTGATGGCTACACCTTC; J gene: TRBJ1-2; clone size: -; D gene: -; V gene: TRBV11-3